The text below deals with one TCR beta chain. This record comes from a study of blood T cell repertoires in COVID-19. The wider study: T cells, B-cell-depleted T cells, or PBMCs supplied cDNA or gDNA.

The CDR3 totals 14 residues. The germline CDR1 and CDR2 sequences are ENHRY and SYGVKD. Trimming removed 6 bases from V and 1 base from J; junction bases left unmatched: 2. Clones were read by immunoSEQ multiplex PCR, and TCRdb kept only the in-frame ones, dropping some. The table shows about 250,000 clones, with about 89% occurring only once. The sequencing sample was made of peripheral blood. The rearrangement links TRBV10-3 to TRBJ1-1; 10 positions agree with TRBD1. This receptor was taken from a woman aged 60 to 75 who had recovered from COVID-19. CDR3 coding DNA: TGTGCCATCAGATGGGACAGGGGGAACACTGAAGCTTTCTTT. Amino acid sequence: CAIRWDRGNTEAFF.